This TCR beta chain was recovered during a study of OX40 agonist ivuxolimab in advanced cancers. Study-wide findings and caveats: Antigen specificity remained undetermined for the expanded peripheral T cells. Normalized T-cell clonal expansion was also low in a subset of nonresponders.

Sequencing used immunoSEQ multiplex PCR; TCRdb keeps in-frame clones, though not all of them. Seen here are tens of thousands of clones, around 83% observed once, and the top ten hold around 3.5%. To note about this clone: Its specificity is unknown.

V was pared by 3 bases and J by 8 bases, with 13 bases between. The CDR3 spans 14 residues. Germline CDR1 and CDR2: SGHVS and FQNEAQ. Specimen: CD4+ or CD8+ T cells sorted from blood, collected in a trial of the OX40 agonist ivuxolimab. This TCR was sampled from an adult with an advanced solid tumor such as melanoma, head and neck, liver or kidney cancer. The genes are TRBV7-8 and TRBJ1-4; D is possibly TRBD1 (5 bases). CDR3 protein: CASSFMGWGEKLFF. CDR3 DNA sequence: TGTGCCAGCAGCTTCATGGGGTGGGGGGAAAAACTGTTTTTT.